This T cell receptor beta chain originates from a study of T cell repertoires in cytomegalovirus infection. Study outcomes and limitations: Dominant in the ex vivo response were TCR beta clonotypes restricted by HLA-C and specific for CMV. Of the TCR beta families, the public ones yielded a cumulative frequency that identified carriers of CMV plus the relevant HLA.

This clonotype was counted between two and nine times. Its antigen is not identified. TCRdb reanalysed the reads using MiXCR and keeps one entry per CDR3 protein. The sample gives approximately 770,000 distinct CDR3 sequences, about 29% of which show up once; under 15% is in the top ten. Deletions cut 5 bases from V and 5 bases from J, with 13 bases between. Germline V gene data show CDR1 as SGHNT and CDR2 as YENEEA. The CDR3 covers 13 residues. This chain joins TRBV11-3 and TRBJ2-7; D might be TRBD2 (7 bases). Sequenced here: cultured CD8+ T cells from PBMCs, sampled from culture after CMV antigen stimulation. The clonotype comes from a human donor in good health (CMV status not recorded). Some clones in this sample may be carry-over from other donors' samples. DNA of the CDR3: TGTGCCAGCAGCGGGGGGGCGGTGAACGAGCAGTACTTC. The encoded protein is CASSGGAVNEQYF.